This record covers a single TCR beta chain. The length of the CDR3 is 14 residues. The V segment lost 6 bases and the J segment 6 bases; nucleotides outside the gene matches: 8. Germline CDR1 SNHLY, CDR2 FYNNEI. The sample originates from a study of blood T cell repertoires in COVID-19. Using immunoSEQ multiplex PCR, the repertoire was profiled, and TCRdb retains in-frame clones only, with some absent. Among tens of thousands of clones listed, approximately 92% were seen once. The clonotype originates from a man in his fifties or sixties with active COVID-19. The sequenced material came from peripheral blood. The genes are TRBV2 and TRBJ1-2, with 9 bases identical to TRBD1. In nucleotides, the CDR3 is TGTGCCAGCAGGGCCTTCCGGGACAGGGATGGCTACACCTTC. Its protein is CASRAFRDRDGYTF.